There are a few counts of the clone carrying this T cell receptor beta chain. The antigen remains undetermined. This CDR3 contains 14 residues. Germline CDR1 and CDR2: MNHEY and SVGAGI. The J segment lost 6 bases and the V segment lost 2 bases, leaving 4 bases of the junction unmatched. TCRdb reprocessed the RT-PCR reads with MiXCR, giving one entry per CDR3 protein. Here the sample spans more than 400,000 distinct CDR3 sequences, approximately 7.3% being singletons. These data are taken from a study of response to subunit inactivated influenza vaccine. Study findings and constraints: Authors proposed each seasonal influenza vaccination draws in few new T cells.

This chain uses TRBV6-5 with TRBJ1-1; 9 bases map to TRBD1. The specimen was PBMCs from blood, collected less than 30 months after vaccination. The source is a man between 45 and 75 years old who received an inactivated influenza vaccine. This CDR3 is CASSYRDRASEAFF. DNA for the CDR3: TGTGCCAGCAGTTACAGGGACAGGGCCTCTGAAGCTTTCTTT.